The table lists the clone carrying this T cell receptor (beta chain) with a count of one. Its antigen is undetermined. The sample is drawn from a study of Ad26.COV2.S vaccination and SARS-CoV-2 variants. General study findings and limits: Breadth, reportedly substantial, characterized the spike-specific CD8+ and CD4+ T cell responses after vaccination. There was a possibility that the TCR breadth and depth analyses underestimated total T cell responses.

Clones were read by immunoSEQ multiplex PCR, and TCRdb kept only the in-frame ones, dropping some. The data hold hundreds of thousands of clones, with 90% observed a single time. Regarding treatment: around 19 received Ad26.COV2.S at low or high dose, single or two shots; about 5 received placebo; per-sample allocation not given. On day 63 after the first injection, vaccine and placebo recipients gave samples. The V and J ends lost 0 bases and 7 bases respectively, with 21 bases between them. This CDR3 is built from 18 residues. CDR1 is LGHDT and CDR2 is YNNKEL in the germline V gene (reference sequence).

The sequence was collected from a person aged 18 to 65 who received the Ad26.COV2.S COVID-19 vaccine or a placebo. V and J are TRBV3-1 (or the pseudogene TRBV3-2) and TRBJ1-4, with no clear D. The sequenced sample was peripheral blood, obtained in a trial of Ad26.COV2.S vaccine versus placebo. As DNA, the CDR3 is TGTGCCAGCAGCCAAGATGGGATTGACCCCATGGGGAGTGAAAAACTGTTTTTT. Residues: CASSQDGIDPMGSEKLFF.